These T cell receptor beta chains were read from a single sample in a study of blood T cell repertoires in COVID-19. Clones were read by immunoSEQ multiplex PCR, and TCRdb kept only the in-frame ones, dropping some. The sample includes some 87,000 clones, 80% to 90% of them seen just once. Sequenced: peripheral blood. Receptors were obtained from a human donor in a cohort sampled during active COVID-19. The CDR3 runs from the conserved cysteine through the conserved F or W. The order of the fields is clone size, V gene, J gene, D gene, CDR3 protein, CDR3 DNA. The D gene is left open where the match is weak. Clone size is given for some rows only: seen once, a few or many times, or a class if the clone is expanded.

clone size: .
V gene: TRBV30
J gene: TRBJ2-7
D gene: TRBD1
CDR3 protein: CAWSEGDRGRREQYF
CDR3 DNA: TGTGCCTGGAGTGAGGGAGACAGGGGGCGGAGGGAGCAGTACTTC

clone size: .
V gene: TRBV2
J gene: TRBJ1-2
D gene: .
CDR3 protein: CASRPGLRYGYTF
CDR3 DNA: TGTGCCAGCAGACCGGGACTGCGCTATGGCTACACCTTC

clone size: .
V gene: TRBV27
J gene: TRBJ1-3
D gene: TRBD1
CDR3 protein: CASSSWTGGRGNTIYF
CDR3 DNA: TGTGCCAGCAGTTCCTGGACAGGGGGCAGGGGAAACACCATATATTTT

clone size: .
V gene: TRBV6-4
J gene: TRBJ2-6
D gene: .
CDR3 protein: CASSPEVLGANVLTF
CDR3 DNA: TGTGCCAGCAGCCCCGAGGTGCTCGGGGCCAACGTCCTGACTTTC

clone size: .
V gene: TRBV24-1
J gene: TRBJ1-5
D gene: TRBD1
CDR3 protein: CATRDRGTNQPQHF
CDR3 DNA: TGTGCCACCCGGGACAGGGGCACAAATCAGCCCCAGCATTTT

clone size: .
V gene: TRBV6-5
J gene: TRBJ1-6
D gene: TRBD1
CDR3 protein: CASRTTTGNNSPLHF
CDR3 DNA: TGTGCCAGCAGGACAACGACAGGGAATAATTCACCCCTCCACTTT

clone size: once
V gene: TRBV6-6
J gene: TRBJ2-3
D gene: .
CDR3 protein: CASSLQGRGDTQYF
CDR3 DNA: TGTGCCAGCAGCTTACAGGGGCGGGGAGATACGCAGTATTTT

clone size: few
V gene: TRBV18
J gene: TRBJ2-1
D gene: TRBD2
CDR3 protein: CASSLRGVSSSYNEQFF
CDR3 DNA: TGTGCCAGCTCCCTCCGGGGGGTTTCAAGCTCCTACAATGAGCAGTTCTTC

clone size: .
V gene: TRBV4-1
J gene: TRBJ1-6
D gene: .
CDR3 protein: CASSQEANSPLHF
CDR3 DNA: TGCGCCAGCAGCCAAGAGGCTAATTCACCCCTCCACTTT

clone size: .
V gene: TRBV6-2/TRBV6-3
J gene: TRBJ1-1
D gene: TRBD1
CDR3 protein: CASSSYTGGARTEAFF
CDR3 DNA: TGTGCCAGCAGTAGCTATACAGGGGGCGCGAGGACTGAAGCTTTCTTT

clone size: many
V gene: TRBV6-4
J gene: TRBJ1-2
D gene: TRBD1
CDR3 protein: CASSDTGQALYGYTF
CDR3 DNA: TGTGCCAGCAGTGACACGGGACAGGCCCTTTATGGCTACACCTTC

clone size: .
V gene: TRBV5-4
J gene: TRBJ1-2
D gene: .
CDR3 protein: CASSLYGLYGYTF
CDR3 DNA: TGTGCCAGCAGCTTGTATGGGCTATATGGCTACACCTTC

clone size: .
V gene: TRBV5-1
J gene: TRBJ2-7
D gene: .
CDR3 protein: CASSRTQHEQYF
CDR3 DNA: TGCGCCAGCAGCCGTACACAGCACGAGCAGTACTTC

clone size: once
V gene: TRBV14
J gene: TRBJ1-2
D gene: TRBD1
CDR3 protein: CASSQRTGNGYTF
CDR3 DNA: TGTGCCAGCAGCCAGAGGACAGGGAATGGCTACACCTTC

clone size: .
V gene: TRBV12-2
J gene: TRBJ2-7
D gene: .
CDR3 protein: CASRLDRDTDSYEQYF
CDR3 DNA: TGTGCAAGTCGCTTGGACCGGGACACAGACTCCTACGAGCAGTACTTC

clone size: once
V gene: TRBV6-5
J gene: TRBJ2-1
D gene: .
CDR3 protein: CATRVDYNEQFF
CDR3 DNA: TGTGCCACCCGAGTTGACTACAATGAGCAGTTCTTC

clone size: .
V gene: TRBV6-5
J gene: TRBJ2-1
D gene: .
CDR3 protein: CASSFDGVREQFF
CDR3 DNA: TGTGCCAGCAGTTTCGACGGGGTTAGGGAGCAGTTCTTC

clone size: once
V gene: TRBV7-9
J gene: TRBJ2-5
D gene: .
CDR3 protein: CASSLEGLGQETQYF
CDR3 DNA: TGTGCCAGCAGCTTAGAAGGACTGGGGCAAGAGACCCAGTACTTC

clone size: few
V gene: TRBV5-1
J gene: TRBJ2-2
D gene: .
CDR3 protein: CASSLGANTGELFF
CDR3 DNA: TGCGCCAGCAGCTTGGGAGCGAACACCGGGGAGCTGTTTTTT

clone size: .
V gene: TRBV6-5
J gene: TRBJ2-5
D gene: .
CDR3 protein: CASSYSQQETQYF
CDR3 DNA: TGTGCCAGCAGTTACTCACAGCAAGAGACCCAGTACTTC

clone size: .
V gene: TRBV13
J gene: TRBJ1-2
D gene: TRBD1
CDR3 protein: CASSLGQLYGYTF
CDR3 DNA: TGTGCCAGCAGCCTGGGACAGCTCTATGGCTACACCTTC

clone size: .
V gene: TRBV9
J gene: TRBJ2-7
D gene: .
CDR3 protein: CASSVGGSGRIYEQYF
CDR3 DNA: TGTGCCAGCAGCGTAGGAGGCAGCGGGCGGATCTACGAGCAGTACTTC

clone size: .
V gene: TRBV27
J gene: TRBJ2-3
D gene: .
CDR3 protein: CASRVGGGADTQYF
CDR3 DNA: TGTGCCAGCAGAGTAGGGGGGGGCGCAGATACGCAGTATTTT

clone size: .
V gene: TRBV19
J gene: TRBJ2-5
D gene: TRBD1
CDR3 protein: CASKRQGYETQYF
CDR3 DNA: TGTGCCAGTAAGAGACAGGGGTACGAGACCCAGTACTTC

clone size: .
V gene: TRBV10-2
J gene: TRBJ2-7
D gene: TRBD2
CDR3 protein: CASTERGSSYEQYF
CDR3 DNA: TGCGCCAGCACCGAGCGGGGGAGCTCCTACGAGCAGTACTTC

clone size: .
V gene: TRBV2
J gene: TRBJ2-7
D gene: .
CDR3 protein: CASSDWTGEQYF
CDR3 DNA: TGTGCCAGCAGTGACTGGACTGGGGAGCAGTACTTC

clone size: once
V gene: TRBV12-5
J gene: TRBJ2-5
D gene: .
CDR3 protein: CASLRGKETQYF
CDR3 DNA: TGTGCTAGTCTCAGAGGAAAAGAGACCCAGTACTTC

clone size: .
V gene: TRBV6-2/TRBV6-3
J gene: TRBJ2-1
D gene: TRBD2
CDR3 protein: CASSRLAGGPPYYNEQFF
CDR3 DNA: TGTGCCAGCAGCCGACTAGCGGGGGGGCCCCCCTACTACAATGAGCAGTTCTTC

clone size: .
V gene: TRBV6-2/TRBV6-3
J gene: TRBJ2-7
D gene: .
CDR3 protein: CASSYFLGIGNEQYF
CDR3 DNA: TGTGCCAGCAGTTACTTCTTGGGGATCGGGAACGAGCAGTACTTC

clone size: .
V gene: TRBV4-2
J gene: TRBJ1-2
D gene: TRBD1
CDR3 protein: CASSQGGTEGRGGYTF
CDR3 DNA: TGTGCCAGCAGCCAAGGTGGGACAGAGGGGCGGGGTGGCTACACCTTC

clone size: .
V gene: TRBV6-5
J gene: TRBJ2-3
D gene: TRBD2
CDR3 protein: CASRNRLAGGDTQYF
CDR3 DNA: TGTGCCAGCAGGAACCGACTAGCGGGGGGAGATACGCAGTATTTT

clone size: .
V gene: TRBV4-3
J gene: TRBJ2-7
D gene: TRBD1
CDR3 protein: CASSQGGDRGDEQYF
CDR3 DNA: TGCGCCAGCAGCCAAGGGGGTGACAGGGGCGACGAGCAGTACTTC

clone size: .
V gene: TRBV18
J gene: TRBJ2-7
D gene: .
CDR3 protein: CASSTNRPGSSYEQYF
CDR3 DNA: TGTGCCAGCTCGACGAATCGACCCGGGAGCTCCTACGAGCAGTACTTC

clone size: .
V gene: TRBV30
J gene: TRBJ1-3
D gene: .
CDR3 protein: CAWREPGNTIYF
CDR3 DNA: TGTGCCTGGAGGGAGCCTGGAAACACCATATATTTT

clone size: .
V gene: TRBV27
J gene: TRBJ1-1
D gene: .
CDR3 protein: CASSLSGRINTEAFF
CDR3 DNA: TGTGCCAGCAGTTTATCAGGCAGGATAAACACTGAAGCTTTCTTT

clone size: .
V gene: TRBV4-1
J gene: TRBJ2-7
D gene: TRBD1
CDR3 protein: CASSQGQGVYEQYF
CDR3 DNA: TGCGCCAGCAGCCAGGGACAGGGGGTCTACGAGCAGTACTTC

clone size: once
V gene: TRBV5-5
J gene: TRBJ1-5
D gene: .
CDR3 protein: CASSPDTVQPQHF
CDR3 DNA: TGTGCCAGCAGCCCCGACACTGTCCAGCCCCAGCATTTT

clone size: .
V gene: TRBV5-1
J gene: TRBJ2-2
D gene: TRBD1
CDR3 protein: CASSSQGAGELFF
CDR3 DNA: TGCGCCAGCAGCTCACAGGGGGCCGGGGAGCTGTTTTTT

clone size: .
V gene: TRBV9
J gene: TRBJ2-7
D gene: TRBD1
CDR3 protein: CASSLRGTGGLWEQYF
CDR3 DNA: TGTGCCAGCAGCCTGAGGGGGACAGGGGGCTTGTGGGAGCAGTACTTC

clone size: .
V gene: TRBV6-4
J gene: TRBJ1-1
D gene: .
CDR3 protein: CASSDSETGGAFF
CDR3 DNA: TGTGCCAGCAGTGACTCTGAAACGGGGGGAGCTTTCTTT

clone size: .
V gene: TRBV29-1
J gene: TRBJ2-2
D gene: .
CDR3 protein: CSVDRTNTGELFF
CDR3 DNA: TGCAGCGTTGATCGTACGAACACCGGGGAGCTGTTTTTT

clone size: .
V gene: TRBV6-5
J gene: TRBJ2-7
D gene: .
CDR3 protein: CASSYSEPESSYEQYF
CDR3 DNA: TGTGCCAGCAGTTACTCGGAGCCAGAAAGCTCCTACGAGCAGTACTTC

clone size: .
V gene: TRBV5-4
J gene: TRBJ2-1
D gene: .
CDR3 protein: CASSLTRNEQFF
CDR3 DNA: TGTGCCAGCAGCTTAACGAGGAATGAGCAGTTCTTC

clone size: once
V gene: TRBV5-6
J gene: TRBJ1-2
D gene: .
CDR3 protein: CASSLADGYTF
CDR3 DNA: TGTGCCAGCAGCTTGGCTGATGGCTACACCTTC

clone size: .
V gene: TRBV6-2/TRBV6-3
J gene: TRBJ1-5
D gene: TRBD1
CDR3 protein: CASSYLPGQGGIGNQPQHF
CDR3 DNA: TGTGCCAGCAGCTATTTACCGGGACAGGGCGGGATCGGCAATCAGCCCCAGCATTTT

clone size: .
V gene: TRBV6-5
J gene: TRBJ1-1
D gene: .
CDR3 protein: CASNTYTEAFF
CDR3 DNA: TGTGCCAGCAACACGTACACTGAAGCTTTCTTT

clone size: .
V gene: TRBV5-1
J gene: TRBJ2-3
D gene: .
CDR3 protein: CASSGGALGPDTQYF
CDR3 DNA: TGCGCCAGCAGCGGAGGGGCTCTAGGACCAGATACGCAGTATTTT

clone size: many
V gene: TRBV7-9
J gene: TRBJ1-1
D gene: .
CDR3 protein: CASSLGAANTEAFF
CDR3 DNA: TGTGCCAGCAGCTTAGGGGCTGCGAACACTGAAGCTTTCTTT

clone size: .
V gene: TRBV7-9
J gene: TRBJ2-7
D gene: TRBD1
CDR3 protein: CASSFQGAEREQYF
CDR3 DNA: TGTGCCAGCAGCTTCCAGGGGGCGGAGCGCGAGCAGTACTTC

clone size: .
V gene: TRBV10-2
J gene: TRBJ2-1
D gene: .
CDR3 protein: CASSDPGGGGSYNEQFF
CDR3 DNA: TGCGCCAGCAGTGACCCTGGGGGAGGCGGTTCCTACAATGAGCAGTTCTTC

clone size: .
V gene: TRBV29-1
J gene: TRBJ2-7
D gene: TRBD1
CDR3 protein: CSVEVGQGFEQYF
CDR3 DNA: TGCAGCGTTGAAGTCGGACAGGGTTTCGAGCAGTACTTC

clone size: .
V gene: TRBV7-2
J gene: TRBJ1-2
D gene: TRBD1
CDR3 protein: CASSPDRAFGYTF
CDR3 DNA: TGTGCCAGCAGCCCGGACAGGGCGTTTGGCTACACCTTC